This T cell receptor beta chain was captured in a study of blood T cell repertoires in COVID-19. Study context: Researchers got acute and convalescent COVID-19 samples from the United States, Italy and Spain. The analysed material was cDNA or gDNA that came from T cells, B-cell-depleted T cells, or PBMCs.

CDR1 and CDR2 (germline): LNHDA, SQIVND (reference sequence). This CDR3 has 14 amino acids. V lost 1 base to trimming and J lost 6 bases; unmatched junction nucleotides: 3. Turning to this clone: This same CDR3 is encoded by further DNA sequences in the sample.

The protocol was immunoSEQ multiplex PCR, while the TCRdb copy is restricted to in-frame clones and leaves out a portion. Found here are 250,000 to 350,000 clones, about 89% of them singletons; the top ten hold 7.8%. Source material: peripheral blood. The chain links TRBV19 to TRBJ1-5; 7 positions agree with TRBD1. The clonotype was recovered from a woman aged 45-65 years who had recovered from COVID-19. CDR3 sequence reads: CASSIGGGGQPQHF. DNA for the CDR3: TGTGCCAGTAGTATAGGAGGGGGCGGTCAGCCCCAGCATTTT. The full variable domain, rest sourced from reference TRBV19 and TRBJ1-5, is DGGITQSPKYLFRKEGQNVTLSCEQNLNHDAMYWYRQDPGQGLRLIYYSQIVNDFQKGDIAEGYSVSREKKESFPLTVTSAQKNPTAFYLCASSIGGGGQPQHFGDGTRLSIL.